The 10 T cell receptor beta chains below come from one sample, sequenced in a study of CD8+CD57+ T cells in acquired aplastic anemia. Individuals selected for sequencing had exhibited CD8+CD57+ cell expansion on flow cytometry. TCR beta VDJ and CDR3 profiles were obtained from a genomic DNA template. MiXCR, run by TCRdb on the reads, gives a single entry per CDR3 protein. The sample has around 430,000 distinct CDR3 sequences, around 32% seen once. Sequencing was carried out using sorted CD4+, CD8+, or CD8+CD57+ T cells (not recorded which) from PBMCs. The receptor source for this set is a human donor with aplastic anemia.

V and J are TRBV28 and TRBJ1-2; 7 bases are a match to TRBD1. CDR3 size: 14 residues. With V trimmed by 7 bases and J by 6 bases, 11 bases remained unmatched. Germline CDR1 MDHEN, CDR2 SYDVKM. The CDR3 sequence is CASKIDRVGDGYTF. CDR3 in DNA: TGTGCCAGCAAAATCGACAGGGTCGGTGATGGCTACACCTTC.

This chain links TRBV19 with TRBJ2-3, with D perhaps TRBD1 or TRBD2 (6 bases each). The CDR3 is 14 residues long. Germline V CDR1 and CDR2: LNHDA, SQIVND (reference sequence). V was cut by 9 bases and J by 6 bases, with 19 bases left in between. The CDR3 sequence: CASRATGAADTQYF. The CDR3 DNA sequence: TGTGCCAGCAGAGCCACGGGGGCCGCCGATACGCAGTATTTT.

Many counts were recorded for this clonotype. The rearrangement joins TRBV29-1 to TRBJ2-3; 7 positions agree with TRBD1. Germline V gene sequence: CDR1 SQVTM, CDR2 ANQGSEA. V was pared by 3 bases and J by 4 bases, with 7 bases of the junction left unmatched. The CDR3 sequence is 14 residues long. The CDR3 loop reads CSVDETGAADTQYF. In nucleotides, the CDR3 is TGCAGCGTTGATGAAACAGGGGCAGCAGATACGCAGTATTTT.

The chain has TRBV10-3 and TRBJ1-6, with D hard to call. In germline, CDR1 is ENHRY, CDR2 SYGVKD. Trimming left V 0 bases short and J 8 bases short, with 14 bases between. The CDR3 runs to 16 residues. CDR3 nucleotides: TGTGCCATCAGTGAGTCGATCGCGGGGTGGGATTCACCCCTCCACTTT. Amino acids: CAISESIAGWDSPLHF.

A word on this clonotype: Just one base apart from a much larger clone, this may be a read error. The CDR3 spells CATSRDMGNEQFF. The CDR3 nucleotides read TGTGCCACCAGCAGAGATATGGGCAATGAGCAGTTCTTC. The chain links TRBV15 to TRBJ2-1; D unresolved. Germline CDR1 is LNHNV and CDR2 is YYDKDF (reference sequence). Deletions cut 0 bases from V and 6 bases from J, with 6 bases between. The CDR3 has 13 amino acids.

This clonotype showed up many times. The J gene is TRBJ1-2, the V gene TRBV4-3; maybe TRBD1 (5 bases). CDR3 length: 13 amino acids. Per the germline V gene, CDR1 is LGHNA and CDR2 is YSLEER. Trimming took 4 bases from V and 7 from J, leaving 13 bases between them. The CDR3 DNA reads as TGCGCCAGCAGCCTTTATCAGGGCTCTGGCTACACCTTC. This gives the protein CASSLYQGSGYTF.

This clonotype was counted between two and nine times. V is TRBV29-1 and J is TRBJ2-7; D gene unclear. CDR3 size: 8 residues. Germline lookup yields CDR1 SQVTM and CDR2 ANQGSEA. Trimming stripped 4 bases from V and 12 bases from J, with 7 bases between. CDR3 residues: CSVGRRYF. The CDR3 DNA reads as TGCAGCGTTGGACGGCGGTACTTC.

This chain joins TRBV10-3 and TRBJ2-1; TRBD2 agrees at 7 bases. Germline assignment: CDR1 ENHRY and CDR2 SYGVKD. The CDR3 sequence is 13 residues long. The trim removed 7 bases at V and 5 bases at J, leaving 5 bases unmatched. The CDR3 loop is CAITGGGNNEQFF. As DNA, the CDR3 is TGTGCCATCACGGGGGGTGGTAACAATGAGCAGTTCTTC.

Comment on this clonotype: This may come from a read error, since a much larger clone is one base off. The gene calls are TRBV5-1 and TRBJ2-7; TRBD2 aligns across 8 bases. This CDR3 is 15 amino acids long. Germline CDR1 reads SGHRS; CDR2 reads YFSETQ. Trimming cost V 10 bases and J 3 bases; bases outside gene matches: 15. The CDR3 region is CAGKGVSGEHYEQYF. The DNA of the CDR3 is TGCGCCGGCAAGGGAGTTAGCGGGGAACACTACGAGCAGTACTTC. The full variable domain, its missing parts supplied by reference TRBV5-1 and TRBJ2-7, is KAGVTQTPRYLIKTRGQQVTLSCSPISGHRSVSWYQQTPGQGLQFLFEYFSETQRNKGNFPGRFSGRQFSNSRSEMNVSTLELGDSALYLCAGKGVSGEHYEQYFGPGTRLTVT.

Of note for this clonotype: It may be a read error: a sequence one base away is much more abundant. V gene TRBV20-1 combines with J gene TRBJ1-2; TRBD1 might be the D (5 bases). CDR1 and CDR2 from the germline V gene are DFQATT and SNEGSKA (reference sequence). This CDR3 has 12 amino acids. CDR3 amino acids: CGAQTVNYGYTF. CDR3 nucleotide sequence: TGCGGTGCCCAGACAGTTAACTATGGCTACACCTTC.